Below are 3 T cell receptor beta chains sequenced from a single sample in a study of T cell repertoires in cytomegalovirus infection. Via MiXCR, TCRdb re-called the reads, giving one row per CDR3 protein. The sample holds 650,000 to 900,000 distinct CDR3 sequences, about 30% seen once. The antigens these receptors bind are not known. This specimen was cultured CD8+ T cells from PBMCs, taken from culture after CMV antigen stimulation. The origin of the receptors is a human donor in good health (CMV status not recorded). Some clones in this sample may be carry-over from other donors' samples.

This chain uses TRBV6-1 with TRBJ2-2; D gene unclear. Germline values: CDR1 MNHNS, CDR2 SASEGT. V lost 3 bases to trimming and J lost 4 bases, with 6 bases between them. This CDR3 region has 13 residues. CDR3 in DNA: TGTGCCAGCAGTGATGACACCACCGGGGAGCTGTTTTTT. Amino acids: CASSDDTTGELFF.

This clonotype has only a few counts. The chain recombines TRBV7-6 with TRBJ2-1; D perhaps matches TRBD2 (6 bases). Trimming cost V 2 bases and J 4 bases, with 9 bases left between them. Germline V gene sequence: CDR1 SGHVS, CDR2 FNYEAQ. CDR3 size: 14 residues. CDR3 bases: TGTGCCAGCAGCTTATTCGGGACTTACAATGAGCAGTTCTTC. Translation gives CASSLFGTYNEQFF.

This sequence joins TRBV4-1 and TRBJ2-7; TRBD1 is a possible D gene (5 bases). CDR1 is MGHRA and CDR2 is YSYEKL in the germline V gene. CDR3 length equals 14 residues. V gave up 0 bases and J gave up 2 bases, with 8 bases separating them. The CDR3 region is CASSQEGAAYEQYF. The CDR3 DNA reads TGCGCCAGCAGCCAAGAAGGGGCAGCCTACGAGCAGTACTTC.